Included here is one T cell receptor (beta chain) sequence, with context. Enrolment of Seattle patients took place during active infection, and they were followed longitudinally. The record originates from a study of blood T cell repertoires in COVID-19. On the study more broadly: Samples taken during acute and convalescent COVID-19 were collected in the United States, Italy and Spain. The analysed material was cDNA or gDNA that came from T cells, B-cell-depleted T cells, or PBMCs.

Original handling: Amplification from reference gene primers served as the basis for estimated nucleated cell counts. Profiling relied on immunoSEQ multiplex PCR, and the TCRdb table lists in-frame clones only, not all of them. V, J and clone size were drawn from that table, and D and trimming were deduced from the DNA. The sample has about 350,000 clones; approximately 89% are singletons. Germline V gene lookup returns CDR1 SGHNT and CDR2 YYREEE (reference sequence). V was shortened by 0 bases and J by 8 bases, with 16 bases between the two germline ends. This CDR3 is 15 amino acids long. The chain has TRBV5-4 and TRBJ2-3, with D possibly matching TRBD2 (5 bases). The sequence was obtained from a woman between 55 and 75 years old with COVID-19, enrolled during active disease. Material for sequencing was peripheral blood. The CDR3 bases are TGTGCCAGCAGCTTGGAGGGCGTCAACGAGGGTACGCAGTATTTT. Protein product: CASSLEGVNEGTQYF.